This T cell receptor (beta chain) was recorded in a study of CD8 T cells in ankylosing spondylitis. This clonotype has more than one count but fewer than ten. The antigen remains unidentified. TCRdb re-called the 5' RACE reads through MiXCR, storing one row per CDR3 protein. Altogether about 160,000 distinct CDR3 sequences are present, 9.8% being singletons, with the ten largest covering less than 15%. CDR1 LGHNA and CDR2 YSLEER come from the germline V gene. The V gene lost 1 base and the J gene lost 5 bases, with 17 bases spanning the gap. The CDR3 is 16 amino acids. Overall study findings and caveats: Within peripheral blood, clones linked to disease were CD8+ and relatively rare. The study identified a TCR beta motif of several highly homologous variants that appeared characteristic of ankylosing spondylitis blood. Matched ankylosing spondylitis synovial fluid reportedly showed significant enrichment of disease-linked clones.

The gene calls are TRBV4-3 and TRBJ1-1; D may be TRBD1 (6 bases). The TCR sequence derives from a female donor with ankylosing spondylitis or in good health (not recorded which). The sample taken for sequencing was blood, either unsorted or a sorted T cell fraction (not recorded which). This CDR3 is CASSQARNEGGTEAFF. The DNA of the CDR3 is TGCGCCAGCAGCCAAGCTAGAAACGAAGGGGGAACTGAAGCTTTCTTT.